This TCR beta chain was found in a study of blood T cell repertoires in COVID-19 (dated by TCRdb to the early 2020s). Regarding the study in general: Collaborator samples came from the United States, Italy and Spain and covered acute and convalescent phases of COVID-19. The material from the prospective study consisted of cDNA or gDNA derived from T cells, B-cell-depleted T cells, or PBMCs. Deeply sampled blood TCRbeta repertoires from subjects exposed to, actively infected with, or recovered from COVID-19 were included in the dataset. A freely available public database, intended as a resource for researchers studying the immune response to SARS-CoV-2, is where the repertoires were released. Samples were obtained from the ongoing ImmuneRACE study (first 160 participants) and from over a thousand subjects provided by 6 global collaborators. The sample metadata nearly always contained a de-identified subject ID, COVID-19 status, age in years and sex. Where available, HLA class I and class II types were taken from metadata supplied by the sample provider and were not determined by assay-based typing. Points the paper makes about the study in general: The amount of clinical and demographic metadata varied by source and participant and was provided uncurated.

This clone was counted a single time. Its antigen is unknown. No base-level quality is on record; no much larger clone is a single base apart. According to the germline V gene, CDR1 reads SNHLY and CDR2 reads FYNNEI. The junction shows trimming of 10 bases on V and 0 bases on J, plus 13 bases between the germline ends. The CDR3 covers 13 residues, taking in both the cysteine and the phenylalanine. The kept DNA is CDR3 alone, 39 bases in frame from the first base. The collaborating institutions used their own protocols to collect whole blood in K2EDTA tubes. For TCRbeta analysis, collaborators shipped samples as frozen whole blood, isolated PBMCs, or DNA extracted from either of those sample types. The immunoSEQ Assay, a bias-controlled multiplex PCR, was used to amplify TCRbeta CDR3 regions from genomic DNA. Regarding the original processing steps: Within the assay, amplification of reference gene primers was used to estimate how many nucleated cells each sample contained. Sequence reads were collapsed and filtered to measure the absolute abundance of every unique TCRbeta CDR3 rearrangement. For each sample, productive Simpson clonality was calculated as the square root of Simpson's diversity index over productive rearrangements. TCRdb's version of the immuneACCESS table is confined to in-frame rearrangements and falls short of the full clone set. An unresolved V gene accounts for under half of the shortfall where checked; the remainder is of unknown origin. That table is the source of V, J and clone size, and D and trimming were worked out from the DNA. This sample lists approximately 230,000 clones; 70% to 90% were detected once. Of the sample, 3% falls within the top ten clones.

The receptor chain draws on TRBV2 and TRBJ2-7, with the D gene uncertain. The sequence came from a man aged 18 to 35 with active or convalescent COVID-19. The sequencing sample was made of peripheral blood. The nucleotides read TGTGCCACCGAACGAACTAACTCCTACGAGCAGTACTTC. It encodes CATERTNSYEQYF. Full variable domain (CDR3 extended with the reference TRBV2 and TRBJ2-7 proteins): EPEVTQTPSHQVTQMGQEVILRCVPISNHLYFYWYRQILGQKVEFLVSFYNNEISEKSEIFDDQFSVERPDGSNFTLKIRSTKLEDSAMYFCATERTNSYEQYFGPGTRLTVT.